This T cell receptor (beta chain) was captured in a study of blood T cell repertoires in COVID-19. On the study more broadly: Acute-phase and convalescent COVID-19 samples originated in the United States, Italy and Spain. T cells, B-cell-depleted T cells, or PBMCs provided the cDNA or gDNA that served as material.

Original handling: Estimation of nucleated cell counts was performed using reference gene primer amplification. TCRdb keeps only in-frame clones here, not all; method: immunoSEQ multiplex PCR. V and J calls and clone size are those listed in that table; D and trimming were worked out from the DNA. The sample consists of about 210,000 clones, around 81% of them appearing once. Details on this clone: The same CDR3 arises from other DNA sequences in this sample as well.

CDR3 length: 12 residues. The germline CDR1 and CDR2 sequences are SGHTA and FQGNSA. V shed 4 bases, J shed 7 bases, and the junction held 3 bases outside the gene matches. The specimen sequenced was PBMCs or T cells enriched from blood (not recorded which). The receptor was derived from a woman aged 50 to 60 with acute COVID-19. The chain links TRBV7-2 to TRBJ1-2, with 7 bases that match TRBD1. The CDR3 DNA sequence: TGTGCCAGCAGCTCCCAGGGGGTTGGCTACACCTTC. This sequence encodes CASSSQGVGYTF.